This T cell receptor beta chain was identified during a study of T cell changes during pregnancy in multiple sclerosis. The V segment lost 4 bases and the J segment 6 bases; nucleotides outside the gene matches: 7. This CDR3 has 16 amino acids. Germline V lookup: CDR1 SGDLS, CDR2 YYNGEE. Some clones are missing from TCRdb's copy, which holds only in-frame ones; the method was immunoSEQ multiplex PCR. The data contain 45,000 or so clones, roughly 90% of them seen just once; the ten biggest clones take up about 2%. The chain employs TRBV9 and TRBJ1-6; 10 bases fit TRBD1. The starting material was peripheral blood, obtained in the first trimester of pregnancy. The clonotype originates from a female donor with multiple sclerosis, enrolled in a pregnancy study. The CDR3 reads CASSPRTGGLNSPLHF. In DNA form, the CDR3 reads TGTGCCAGCAGCCCTCGGACAGGGGGGCTTAATTCACCCCTCCACTTT.